This T cell receptor beta chain originates from a study of human T cells and chemical hapten exposure. The time point: patch test 2, 6 weeks after DPC sensitization. As for treatment: therapeutic diphenylcyclopropenone sensitization with weekly scalp DPC. Total RNA was extracted from unfractionated whole blood. TCRdb re-called the RACE reads through MiXCR, storing one row per CDR3 protein. The sample contains some 42,000 distinct CDR3 sequences, just under 9% of which appear only once. CDR3 length: 14 residues. Here the sequenced sample was whole blood, taken in connection with sensitization to the hapten diphenylcyclopropenone (DPC). This sequence originates from a woman aged 40 to 50 with alopecia areata. Some clones in this sample may be carry-over from other donors' samples. The chain carries TRBV21-1 and TRBJ2-7; the DNA was not compared with TRBD1, the D call given in the table. TRBV21-1 represents a pseudogene. The CDR3 region has the DNA TGTGCCAGCAGGCTACAGGGGAACTCCTACGAGCAGTACTTC. Its translation: CASRLQGNSYEQYF.